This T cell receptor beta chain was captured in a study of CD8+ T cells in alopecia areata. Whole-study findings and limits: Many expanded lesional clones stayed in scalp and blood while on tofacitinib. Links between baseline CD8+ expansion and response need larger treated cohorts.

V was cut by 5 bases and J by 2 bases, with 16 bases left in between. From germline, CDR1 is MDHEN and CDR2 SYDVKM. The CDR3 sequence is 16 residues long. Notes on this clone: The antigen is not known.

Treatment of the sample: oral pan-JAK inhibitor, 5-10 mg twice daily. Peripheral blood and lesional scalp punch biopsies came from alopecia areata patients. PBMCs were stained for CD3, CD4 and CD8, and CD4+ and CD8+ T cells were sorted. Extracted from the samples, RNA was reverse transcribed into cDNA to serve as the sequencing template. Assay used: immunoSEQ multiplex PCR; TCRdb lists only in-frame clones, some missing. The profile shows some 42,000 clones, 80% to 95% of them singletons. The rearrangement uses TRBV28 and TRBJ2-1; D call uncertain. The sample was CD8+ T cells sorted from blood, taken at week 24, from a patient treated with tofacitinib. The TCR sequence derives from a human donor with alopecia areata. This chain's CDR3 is CASSPQIRYPYNEQFF. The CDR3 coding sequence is TGTGCCAGCAGTCCACAGATTAGGTATCCCTACAATGAGCAGTTCTTC.